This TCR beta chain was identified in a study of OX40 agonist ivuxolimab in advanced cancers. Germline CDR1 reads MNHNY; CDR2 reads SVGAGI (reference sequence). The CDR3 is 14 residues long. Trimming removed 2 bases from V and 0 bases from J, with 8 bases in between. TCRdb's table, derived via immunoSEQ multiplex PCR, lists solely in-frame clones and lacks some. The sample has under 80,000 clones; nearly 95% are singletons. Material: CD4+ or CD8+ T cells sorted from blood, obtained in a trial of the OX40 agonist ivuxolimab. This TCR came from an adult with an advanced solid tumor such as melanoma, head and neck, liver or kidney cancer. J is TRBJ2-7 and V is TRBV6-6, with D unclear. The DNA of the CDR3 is TGTGCCAGCAGTTACGCTAGTCCCTCCTACGAGCAGTACTTC. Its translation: CASSYASPSYEQYF.